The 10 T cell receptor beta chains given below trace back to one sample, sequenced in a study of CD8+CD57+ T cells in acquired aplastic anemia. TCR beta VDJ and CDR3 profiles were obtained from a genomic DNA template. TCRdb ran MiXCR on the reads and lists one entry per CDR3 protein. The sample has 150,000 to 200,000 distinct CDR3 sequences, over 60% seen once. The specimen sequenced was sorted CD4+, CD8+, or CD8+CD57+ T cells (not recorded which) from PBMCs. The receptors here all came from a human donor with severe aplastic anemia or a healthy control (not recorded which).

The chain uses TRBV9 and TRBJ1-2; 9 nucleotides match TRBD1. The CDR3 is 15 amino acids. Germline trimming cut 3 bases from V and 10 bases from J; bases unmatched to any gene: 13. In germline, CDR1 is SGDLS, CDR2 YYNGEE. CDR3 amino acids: CASSGWTGVAEAYTF. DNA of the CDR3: TGTGCCAGCAGCGGATGGACAGGGGTCGCCGAAGCCTACACCTTC.

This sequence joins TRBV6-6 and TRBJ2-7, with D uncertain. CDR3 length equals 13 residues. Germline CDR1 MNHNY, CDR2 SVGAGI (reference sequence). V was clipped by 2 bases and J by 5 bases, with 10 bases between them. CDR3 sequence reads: CASSYGPPNEQYF. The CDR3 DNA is TGTGCCAGCAGTTACGGGCCTCCAAACGAGCAGTACTTC.

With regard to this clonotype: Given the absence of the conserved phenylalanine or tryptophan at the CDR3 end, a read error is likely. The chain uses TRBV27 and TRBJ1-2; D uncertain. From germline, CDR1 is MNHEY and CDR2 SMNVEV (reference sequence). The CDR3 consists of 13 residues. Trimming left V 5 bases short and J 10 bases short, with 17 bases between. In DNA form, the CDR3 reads TGTGCCAGCAGTCCCTTGGACGGGCTCGACTACACCCTC. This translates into CASSPLDGLDYTL.

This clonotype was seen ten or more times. CDR3 nucleotide sequence: TGCGCCAGCAGCCAAGATGGACAGGGTGCCTATGGCTACACCTTC. As protein: CASSQDGQGAYGYTF. The genes are TRBV4-1 and TRBJ1-2; 8 bases line up with TRBD1. The CDR3 runs to 15 residues. The junction had 4 bases not matched to a gene; V was cut back by 0 bases and J by 4 bases. Germline CDR1 reads MGHRA; CDR2 reads YSYEKL.

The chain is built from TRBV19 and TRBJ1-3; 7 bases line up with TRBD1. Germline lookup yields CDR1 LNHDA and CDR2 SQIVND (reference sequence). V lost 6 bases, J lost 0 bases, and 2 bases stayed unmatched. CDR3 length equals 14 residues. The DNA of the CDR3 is TGTGCCAGTAGAACAGGGGACTCTGGAAACACCATATATTTT. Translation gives CASRTGDSGNTIYF.

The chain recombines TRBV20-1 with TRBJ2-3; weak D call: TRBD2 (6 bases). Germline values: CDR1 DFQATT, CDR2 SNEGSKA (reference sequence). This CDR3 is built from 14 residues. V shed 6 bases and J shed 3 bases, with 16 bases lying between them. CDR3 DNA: TGCAGTGCCCCGCCCGGGGCGGGAACAGATACGCAGTATTTT. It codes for CSAPPGAGTDTQYF.

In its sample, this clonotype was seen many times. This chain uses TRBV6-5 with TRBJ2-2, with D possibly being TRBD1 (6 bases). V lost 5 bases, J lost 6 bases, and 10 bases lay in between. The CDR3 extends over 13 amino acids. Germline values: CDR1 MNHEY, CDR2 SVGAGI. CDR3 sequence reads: CASSPAGAGELFF. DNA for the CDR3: TGTGCCAGCAGTCCTGCAGGGGCCGGGGAGCTGTTTTTT.

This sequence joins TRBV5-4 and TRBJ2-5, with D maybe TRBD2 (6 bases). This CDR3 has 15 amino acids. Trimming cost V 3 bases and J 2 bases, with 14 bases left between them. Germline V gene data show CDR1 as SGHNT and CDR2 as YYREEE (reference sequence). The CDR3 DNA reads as TGTGCCAGCAGCTCGGCATTTGCGGGGCAAGAGACCCAGTACTTC. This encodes CASSSAFAGQETQYF.

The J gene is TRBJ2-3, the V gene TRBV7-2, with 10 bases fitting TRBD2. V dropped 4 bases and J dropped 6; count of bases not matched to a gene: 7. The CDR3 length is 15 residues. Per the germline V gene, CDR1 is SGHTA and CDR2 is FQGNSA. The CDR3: CASSWTSGTSDTQYF. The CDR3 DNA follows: TGTGCCAGCAGCTGGACTAGCGGTACCAGTGATACGCAGTATTTT.

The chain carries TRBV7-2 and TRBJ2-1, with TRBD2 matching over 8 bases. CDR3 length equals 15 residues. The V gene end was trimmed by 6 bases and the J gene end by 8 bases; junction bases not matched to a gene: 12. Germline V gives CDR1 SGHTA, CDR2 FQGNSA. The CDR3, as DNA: TGTGCCAGCAGTGCGAGCGGGAGACCCACCTATGAGCAGTTCTTC. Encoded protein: CASSASGRPTYEQFF.